Listed below are T cell receptor beta chains from one sample, sequenced in a study of blood T cells in healthy people across ages. In TCRdb, the 5' RACE reads were re-called with MiXCR into one record per CDR3 protein. Of around 1,500,000 distinct CDR3 sequences listed, roughly 27% are singletons. The sample taken for sequencing was blood. The receptors shown here come from a woman aged 25 to 39 in good health. CDR3s include the opening cysteine and the closing phenylalanine or tryptophan. The D gene is left open where the match is weak. Rows may omit the clone size; those that give it use once, few, many or a size class.

size: .; V: TRBV2; J: TRBJ1-2; D: TRBD1; DNA: TGTGCCAGCATTGACCCGGGACAGGGCGGCTATGGCTACACCTTC; CDR3: CASIDPGQGGYGYTF
size: .; V: TRBV2; J: TRBJ2-3; D: .; DNA: TGTGCCAGCAGTGATCAGGTAGACCCAGATACGCAGTATTTT; CDR3: CASSDQVDPDTQYF
size: .; V: TRBV3-1; J: TRBJ1-1; D: .; DNA: TGTGCCAGCAGCCAAGATCCAGGGGAGGCTGAAGCTTTCTTT; CDR3: CASSQDPGEAEAFF
size: .; V: TRBV14; J: TRBJ2-3; D: .; DNA: TGTGCCAGCAGCCAAGATAGTGCCGGTACGCAGTATTTT; CDR3: CASSQDSAGTQYF
size: .; V: TRBV12-3/TRBV12-4; J: TRBJ2-7; D: TRBD2; DNA: TGTGCCAGCAGTCCTGGGACTAGCGGAAATTTCTACGAGCAGTACTTC; CDR3: CASSPGTSGNFYEQYF
size: many; V: TRBV20-1; J: TRBJ1-5; D: TRBD1; DNA: TGCAGTGCCCAAAGGACAGGGTCTCAGCCCCAGCATTTT; CDR3: CSAQRTGSQPQHF
size: .; V: TRBV7-9; J: TRBJ2-5; D: .; DNA: TGTGCCAGCAGCTTAGTAGCTTCGAGAGTGGAGACCCAGTACTTC; CDR3: CASSLVASRVETQYF
size: .; V: TRBV25-1; J: TRBJ2-1; D: .; DNA: TGTGCCAGCAGGGAACTCCTTAGCTCCTACAATGAGCAGTTCTTC; CDR3: CASRELLSSYNEQFF
size: .; V: TRBV5-1; J: TRBJ2-1; D: .; DNA: TGCGCCAGCAGCGAGGGAGGGGGCTCCTACAATGAGCAGTTCTTC; CDR3: CASSEGGGSYNEQFF
size: .; V: TRBV10-2; J: TRBJ2-2; D: .; DNA: TGCGCCAGCAGGTCCCAGCGGGCGAACACCGGGGAGCTGTTTTTT; CDR3: CASRSQRANTGELFF
size: few; V: TRBV24-1; J: TRBJ1-2; D: .; DNA: TGTGCCACCAGTGATCATATTAGTAGGACCCGATTCCAAGGCTATGGCTACACCTTC; CDR3: CATSDHISRTRFQGYGYTF
size: .; V: TRBV20-1; J: TRBJ1-5; D: TRBD1; DNA: TGCAGTGCTAGGGACAGGGACCGAGGCCAGCCCCAGCATTTT; CDR3: CSARDRDRGQPQHF
size: .; V: TRBV7-9; J: TRBJ2-1; D: .; DNA: TGTGCCAGCAGCCCGAACGGGATTGAGCAGTTCTTC; CDR3: CASSPNGIEQFF
size: .; V: TRBV28; J: TRBJ2-3; D: .; DNA: TGTGCCAGCAGCGGCAGAGCACCTAGCACAGATACGCAGTATTTT; CDR3: CASSGRAPSTDTQYF
size: .; V: TRBV27; J: TRBJ1-1; D: TRBD1; DNA: TGTGCCAGCAGTTTGGACAGGGCTTCCGCTGAAGCTTTCTTT; CDR3: CASSLDRASAEAFF
size: .; V: TRBV29-1; J: TRBJ2-1; D: .; DNA: TGCAGCGTAGGGAAAGGGGATCCAACCTACAATGAGCAGTTCTTC; CDR3: CSVGKGDPTYNEQFF
size: few; V: TRBV24-1; J: TRBJ2-3; D: .; DNA: TGTGCCACCAGTGACGGACAGTGTAAAGATACGCAGTATTTT; CDR3: CATSDGQCKDTQYF
size: .; V: TRBV15; J: TRBJ2-1; D: .; DNA: TGTGCCACCAGCAGAGAATTTGGGGACGGCAATGAGCAGTTCTTC; CDR3: CATSREFGDGNEQFF
size: few; V: TRBV20-1; J: TRBJ2-3; D: TRBD1; DNA: TGCAGTGCTTTCCCCTCGGGACAGAACACAGATACGCAGTATTTT; CDR3: CSAFPSGQNTDTQYF
size: few; V: TRBV28; J: TRBJ2-3; D: TRBD2; DNA: TGTGCCAGTCTTCCCGCCTTTGTAGCGGGGTTCTCAGATACGCAGTATTTT; CDR3: CASLPAFVAGFSDTQYF
size: once; V: TRBV27; J: TRBJ2-1; D: .; DNA: TGTGCCAGCAGCCCCGACAGTTATAGGAATGAGCAGTTCTTC; CDR3: CASSPDSYRNEQFF
size: few; V: TRBV7-6; J: TRBJ1-2; D: .; DNA: TGTGCCAGCAGCCCCAGGGGCTTCGCTCCATATGGCTACACCTTC; CDR3: CASSPRGFAPYGYTF
size: .; V: TRBV20-1; J: TRBJ2-3; D: .; DNA: TGCAGTGCGGTAGGGAACGGGGGAAGCACAGATACGCAGTATTTT; CDR3: CSAVGNGGSTDTQYF
size: .; V: TRBV12-3/TRBV12-4; J: TRBJ2-1; D: TRBD2; DNA: TGTGCCAGCAGGAGACCGGGACTAGCGGGAGCTGAGCAGTTCTTC; CDR3: CASRRPGLAGAEQFF
size: many; V: TRBV28; J: TRBJ2-5; D: .; DNA: TGTGCCAGCAAAAGTTTAGGGGGAAGGACAGCCCTACAAGAGACCCAGTACTTC; CDR3: CASKSLGGRTALQETQYF